This T cell receptor (beta chain) was recorded in a study of shared clonotypes between healthy human individuals. Overall study findings and caveats: Generation probability values for non-shared clonotypes were lower than those for clonotypes shared by all four donors. Clonotype sharing among donors was expected to depend on sequencing depth.

After removal of 7 bases from V and 0 bases from J, the junction contained 4 bases not matched to a gene. The CDR3 is 14 amino acids. Germline lookup yields CDR1 ENHRY and CDR2 SYGVKD. In the case of this clone: Its antigen remains unknown. Other DNA sequences in the same sample also yield this CDR3.

Deep-level settings were used for running the assay. Assay: immunoSEQ multiplex PCR; the TCRdb copy retains only in-frame clones and omits some. The sample holds about 2.5 million clones; roughly 92% are singletons and the top ten take about 0.41%. The receptor comes from a man aged 18 to 30 in good health. Some clones in this sample may be carry-over from other donors' samples. The J gene is TRBJ2-3, the V gene TRBV10-3; 7 bases map to TRBD2. Material: naive CD4+ T cells from PBMCs. Subset indicated: CD45RA+ positively selected. The CDR3 is CAINSGPSTDTQYF. The CDR3 coding sequence is TGTGCCATCAATAGCGGGCCCAGCACAGATACGCAGTATTTT.